This T cell receptor beta chain is drawn from a study of T cell repertoires in breast cancer. Blocking oligonucleotides added to a second nested PCR suppressed unpaired genes. TCRdb itself ran the emulsion pairing reads through MiXCR, one entry per CDR3 protein. The sample includes around 43,000 distinct CDR3 sequences, 35% to 50% of them seen just once. An expanded emulsion RT-PCR with primers for all TCR V genes paired CD8+ T cell chains. What was sequenced was CD8+ T cells. The origin of this receptor is a pool of human donors with breast cancer or a healthy control (not recorded which).

CDR3 residues: CASSLVPAGERSYEQYF. The DNA of the CDR3 is TGTGCCAGCAGCTTAGTTCCAGCGGGAGAAAGGTCCTACGAGCAGTACTTC. This chain connects TRBV7-9 to TRBJ2-7; TRBD2 aligns across 8 bases. Germline V gene data show CDR1 as SEHNR and CDR2 as FQNEAQ (reference sequence). The CDR3 sequence is 17 residues long. V lost 1 base to trimming and J lost 1 base; unmatched junction nucleotides: 9.